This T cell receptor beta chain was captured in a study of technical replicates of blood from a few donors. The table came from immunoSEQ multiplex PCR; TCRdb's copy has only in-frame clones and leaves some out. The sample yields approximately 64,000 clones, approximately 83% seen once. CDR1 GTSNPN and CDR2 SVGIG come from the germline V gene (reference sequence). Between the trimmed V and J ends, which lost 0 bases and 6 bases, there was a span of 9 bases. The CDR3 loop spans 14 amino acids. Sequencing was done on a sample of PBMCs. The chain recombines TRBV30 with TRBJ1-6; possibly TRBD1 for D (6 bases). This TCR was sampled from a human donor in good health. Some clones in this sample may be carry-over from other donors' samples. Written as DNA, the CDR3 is TGTGCCTGGAGTGTAAACAGGGCTAATTCACCCCTCCACTTT. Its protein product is CAWSVNRANSPLHF.